These T cell receptor beta chains were read from a single sample in a study of T cells in Graves' hyperthyroidism and ophthalmopathy. TCRdb reprocessed the multiplex PCR reads via MiXCR and lists one record per CDR3 protein. The table records some 490,000 distinct CDR3 sequences, less than 25% of them present only once. Sequenced: blood. The receptors shown here come from a woman aged 70 to 79 with Graves' ophthalmopathy. The CDR3 runs from the conserved cysteine through the conserved F or W. D genes are given only for firm matches. Only some rows state a clone size, as once, few, many or a class for expanded clones.

TRBJ1-1 . . TRBV5-1 TGCGCCAGCAACTCTGGTCAGGCCACTGAAGCTTTCTTT CASNSGQATEAFF
TRBJ1-1 . . TRBV4-3 TGCGCCAGCAGCCAAGAATCAGGAAGGAGGGCTGAAGCTTTCTTT CASSQESGRRAEAFF
TRBJ2-1 many . TRBV12-3/TRBV12-4 TGTGCCAGCAGTTTAATGGGGGGCGCTTACAATGAGCAGTTCTTC CASSLMGGAYNEQFF
TRBJ1-5 few . TRBV20-1 TGCAGTGCTAGAGATGGAGGGGGCAATCAGCCCCAGCATTTT CSARDGGGNQPQHF
TRBJ2-1 . . TRBV10-3 TGTGCCATCAGTGGAGGAAAAAGCTCCTACAATGAGCAGTTCTTC CAISGGKSSYNEQFF
TRBJ1-1 . . TRBV18 TGTGCCAGCTCGCCTATATTAGGGGGGAACACTGAAGCTTTCTTT CASSPILGGNTEAFF
TRBJ2-1 . TRBD2 TRBV27 TGTGCCAGCAGCCCAATGACTAGCGGGAGTTTCTATGAGCAGCTCTTC CASSPMTSGSFYEQLF
TRBJ1-1 . TRBD1 TRBV7-9 TGTGCCAGCCTCAGGGGGTTGAACACTGAAGCTTTCTTT CASLRGLNTEAFF
TRBJ2-2 many . TRBV11-2 TGTGCCAGCAGCCGGGACCGTACCACCGGGGAGCTGTTTTTT CASSRDRTTGELFF
TRBJ2-3 . . TRBV2 TGTGCCAGCAGTGGTTTCGGAATTGGCACAGATACGCAGTATTTT CASSGFGIGTDTQYF
TRBJ2-5 many TRBD1 TRBV7-2 TGTGCCAGCAGTTCCGGGACAGGGAGGGTGGAGACCCAGTACTTC CASSSGTGRVETQYF
TRBJ1-4 few TRBD1 TRBV5-1 TGCGCCAGCAGCTCGGGACAGTTTGAAAAACTGTTTTTT CASSSGQFEKLFF
TRBJ2-2 many TRBD2 TRBV28 TGTGCCAGCAGTCCTCACCTAGCGGGAGTGTTCGGGGAGCTGTTTTTT CASSPHLAGVFGELFF
TRBJ1-2 . . TRBV9 TGTGCCAGCAGCACCGGGACAACCAACTATGGCTACACCTTC CASSTGTTNYGYTF
TRBJ1-5 . TRBD1 TRBV7-9 TGTGCCAGCAGCCAGGGACAGGGGGGAGTTCAGCCCCAGCATTTT CASSQGQGGVQPQHF
TRBJ2-7 . . TRBV7-9 TGTGCCAGCAGCTTAGTTGGGGGGACCATCAACTTCGCCTCCTACGAGCAGTACTTC CASSLVGGTINFASYEQYF
TRBJ2-2 few . TRBV5-5 TGTGCCAGCAGCTGGTGGGGGAGCACCGGGGAGCTGTTTTTT CASSWWGSTGELFF
TRBJ2-3 . . TRBV24-1 TGTGCCACCAGTGATTCCACAGATACGCAGTATTTT CATSDSTDTQYF
TRBJ1-2 many . TRBV6-2/TRBV6-3 TGTGCCAGCAGTTGGTCCGGCCGATCCCTCTATGGCTACACCTTC CASSWSGRSLYGYTF
TRBJ2-1 many TRBD2 TRBV12-3/TRBV12-4 TGTGCCAGCAGCCTGGGATGGACTAGCGGGAGTAATGAGCAGTTCTTC CASSLGWTSGSNEQFF
TRBJ2-2 once TRBD1 TRBV19 TGTGCCAGTAGCGGACAGGGTGGCGGGGAGCTGTTTTTT CASSGQGGGELFF
TRBJ2-7 many . TRBV28 TGTGCCAGCAGTCGATACGAGCAGTACTTC CASSRYEQYF
TRBJ2-1 . TRBD2 TRBV5-1 TGCGCCAGCAGCCGTATCGGGACTAGCCAAAGCAATGAGCAGTTCTTC CASSRIGTSQSNEQFF
TRBJ2-1 few . TRBV28 TGTGCCAGCAGTGCGATTTGGAACAATGAGCAGTTCTTC CASSAIWNNEQFF
TRBJ1-5 few . TRBV6-1 TGTGCCAGCAGTGAAGCAGGTGGGCGGTGGAGGCCCCAGCATTTT CASSEAGGRWRPQHF
TRBJ2-1 few . TRBV27 TGTGCCAGCAGCACTAGTCGGTGGTACAATGAGCAGTTCTTC CASSTSRWYNEQFF
TRBJ2-5 . . TRBV2 TGTGCCAGCAGCCGACTTACCGCGGAGACCCAGTACTTC CASSRLTAETQYF
TRBJ2-7 . TRBD1 TRBV10-3 TGTGCCATCAGTGGTCGGGACAGTATCTACGAGCAGTACTTC CAISGRDSIYEQYF
TRBJ1-2 . . TRBV5-1 TGCGCCAGCAGCTCGGATGGGACCTATGGCTACACCTTC CASSSDGTYGYTF
TRBJ2-3 . . TRBV10-3 TGTGCCATCAGAACCTCCTCAAGCACAGATACGCAGTATTTT CAIRTSSSTDTQYF
TRBJ2-7 . . TRBV7-6 TGTGCCAGCAGCCCCACGAGGGGACCTACGGGGCAGTACTTC CASSPTRGPTGQYF
TRBJ1-6 many . TRBV6-2/TRBV6-3 TGTGCCAGCAGCACAGGGTACTCACCCCTCCACTTT CASSTGYSPLHF
TRBJ2-7 many . TRBV12-3/TRBV12-4 TGTGCCAGCAGTTTTGCTCAGTATGGCTACGAGCAGTACTTC CASSFAQYGYEQYF
TRBJ2-3 many . TRBV20-1 TGCAGTGCTAGAGGGGGTAGCGATCCAGATACGCAGTATTTT CSARGGSDPDTQYF
TRBJ2-4 . TRBD2 TRBV20-1 TGCAGTGCTGGGCCCCCTCTAGCGGAAGCGCCAAACATTCAGTACTTC CSAGPPLAEAPNIQYF
TRBJ2-5 . . TRBV3-1 TGTGCCAGCAGCAGGACTCGAGAGACCCAGTACTTC CASSRTRETQYF
TRBJ2-1 . . TRBV6-1 TGTGCCAGCAGTTCCGACCGGACTCCTGAGCAGTTCTTC CASSSDRTPEQFF